The T cell receptor (beta chain) described here comes from a study of blood T cell repertoires in COVID-19. This CDR3 comprises 13 residues. The V end was cut by 7 bases, the J end by 6 bases, with 13 bases between. CDR1 and CDR2 (germline): SNHLY, FYNNEI. Authors' processing steps: Estimation of nucleated cell counts relied on the amplification of reference gene primers. Repertoires were generated with immunoSEQ multiplex PCR, while TCRdb's copy carries only in-frame clones and drops some. Clone size and V and J calls were adopted from that table, with D and trimming inferred from the DNA. The sample has roughly 250,000 clones, 84% seen once; the top ten hold 7.5% to 9%.

The sample consisted of peripheral blood. This clonotype was obtained from a human donor in a cohort sampled during active COVID-19. The rearrangement links TRBV2 to TRBJ1-5; perhaps TRBD1 as D (5 bases). The CDR3 spells CASTEGQGQPQHF. Here the CDR3 DNA reads TGTGCCAGCACGGAGGGGCAGGGTCAGCCCCAGCATTTT.